This passage covers 28 T cell receptor beta chains from one sample sequenced in a study of T-cell reconstitution after alpha-beta-depleted transplantation in children. Preparation of the TCRbeta library involved a method that used unique molecular identifiers. TCRdb analysed the PCR reads with MiXCR anew, one entry per CDR3 protein. The sample records fewer than 750,000 distinct CDR3 sequences, approximately 22% being singletons. The material was PBMCs, mostly from graft donor cells, obtained 360 days after TCRalphabeta/CD19-depleted stem cell transplant. These receptors came from a boy younger than two who had a stem cell transplant for acute myeloid leukemia, so the T cells may come from the graft donor.

This clonotype was observed at least ten times. V gene TRBV12-3 or TRBV12-4 combines with J gene TRBJ2-3; perhaps TRBD2 as D (6 bases). V lost 8 bases, J lost 0 bases, and 9 bases lay in between. This CDR3 is 13 amino acids long. CDR3 nucleotides: TGTGCCAGCGGGGGGTCAAGCACAGATACGCAGTATTTT. Protein product: CASGGSSTDTQYF.

This clonotype was detected a few times. The junction and the germline gene differ at one end; a read error may be behind it. The gene calls are TRBV13 and TRBJ2-1; 8 bases are a match to TRBD1. This CDR3 spans 13 amino acids. Germline loops: CDR1 PRHDT, CDR2 FYEKMQ (reference sequence). CDR3 sequence: CASSLGQGYSQFF. The CDR3 nucleotides read TGTGCCAGCAGCCTAGGACAGGGTTACTCCCAGTTCTTC. Filled out from reference TRBV13 and TRBJ2-1, the complete variable domain reads AAGVIQSPRHLIKEKRETATLKCYPIPRHDTVYWYQQGPGQDPQFLISFYEKMQSDKGSIPDRFSAQQFSDYHSELNMSSLELGDSALYFCASSLGQGYSQFFGPGTRLTVL.

This clonotype occurred a few times. A junction end diverges from the germline sequence, so it may reflect a read error. The V gene is TRBV12-3 or TRBV12-4, the J gene TRBJ1-2, with D perhaps matching TRBD1 (6 bases). This CDR3 spans 10 amino acids. The CDR3 reads CASSYGQFLF. The CDR3 DNA is TGTGCCAGCAGTTACGGACAGTTTCTCTTC.

This clonotype has ten or more counts. This chain joins TRBV27 and TRBJ1-4; D is ambiguous. V lost 4 bases to trimming and J lost 7 bases, with 16 bases between them. The CDR3 extends over 15 amino acids. Per the germline V gene, CDR1 is MNHEY and CDR2 is SMNVEV (reference sequence). The CDR3 reads CASSWLGEKSEKLFF. CDR3 sequence (DNA): TGTGCCAGCAGTTGGTTGGGAGAAAAGAGTGAAAAACTGTTTTTT. Combining the CDR3 with reference TRBV27 and TRBJ1-4 gives the whole variable domain EAQVTQNPRYLITVTGKKLTVTCSQNMNHEYMSWYRQDPGLGLRQIYYSMNVEVTDKGDVPEGYKVSRKEKRNFPLILESPSPNQTSLYFCASSWLGEKSEKLFFGSGTQLSVL.

The rearrangement links TRBV15 to TRBJ2-1; D assignment may be TRBD1 or TRBD2 (5 bases each). The germline V gene encodes CDR1 LNHNV and CDR2 YYDKDF (reference sequence). V was trimmed by 11 bases and J by 8 bases, leaving 19 bases between them. There are 13 residues in the CDR3. In DNA form, the CDR3 reads TGTGCCGTCAAGGGGAGTCGATTGGATGAGCAGTTCTTC. It yields the protein CAVKGSRLDEQFF.

V is TRBV20-1 and J is TRBJ1-1; 8 bases agree with TRBD1. The germline gives CDR1 DFQATT, CDR2 SNEGSKA (reference sequence). The CDR3 length is 10 residues. The chain's CDR3 is CRQGGTEAFF. CDR3 bases: TGCAGACAGGGGGGCACTGAAGCTTTCTTT.

This clonotype was detected ten times or more. V usage is TRBV20-1 and J usage is TRBJ2-5; D is undetermined. Germline CDR1 reads DFQATT; CDR2 reads SNEGSKA (reference sequence). The CDR3 sequence is 14 residues long. The germline V and J ends were trimmed by 0 bases and 1 base, with 9 bases remaining between them. CDR3 DNA sequence: TGCAGTGCTAGAGATGCTAACTTCCAAGAGACCCAGTACTTC. It translates to CSARDANFQETQYF.

The CDR3 loop is CSARDPARGRQETQYF. CDR3 nucleotide sequence: TGCAGTGCTAGAGACCCCGCCCGGGGGCGACAAGAGACCCAGTACTTC. The chain uses TRBV20-1 and TRBJ2-5, with D perhaps given as TRBD1 or TRBD2 (6 bases each). Germline values: CDR1 DFQATT, CDR2 SNEGSKA (reference sequence). Trimming removed 0 bases at V and 2 bases at J, with 16 bases between. CDR3 length: 16 residues.

The chain couples TRBV12-3 or TRBV12-4 to TRBJ2-1; tentatively, D is TRBD2 (5 bases). V was shortened by 7 bases and J by 3 bases, with 13 bases between the two germline ends. The CDR3 consists of 14 residues. The DNA of the CDR3 is TGTGCCAGCAATCAGGACTCCGGCTACAATGAGCAGTTCTTC. It codes for CASNQDSGYNEQFF.

This clonotype was detected ten times or more. The chain recombines TRBV12-3 or TRBV12-4 with TRBJ1-5; D not resolved. CDR3 size: 15 residues. The ends were cut back, 5 bases at V and 4 bases at J, with 15 bases in the middle. DNA for the CDR3: TGTGCCAGCAGTCTAAACACTGGGTCTAATCAGCCCCAGCATTTT. It is translated as CASSLNTGSNQPQHF.

This clonotype showed up just a few times. The chain is built from TRBV20-1 and TRBJ2-2, with D possibly TRBD2 on 6 matching bases. Trimming pared 5 bases from V and 6 bases from J, leaving 10 bases between. Germline V gene lookup returns CDR1 DFQATT and CDR2 SNEGSKA (reference sequence). The CDR3 consists of 12 residues. The CDR3 nucleotides read TGCAGTGCTGGCACGGGGGCCGGGGAGCTGTTTTTT. It is translated as CSAGTGAGELFF.

This clonotype was detected many times. The chain links TRBV12-3 or TRBV12-4 to TRBJ1-1; tentative D call: TRBD1 (6 bases). CDR3 length: 14 residues. Trimming left V 1 base short and J 4 bases short, with 10 bases between. The CDR3 reads CASSLVRGGTEAFF. The CDR3 nucleotides are TGTGCCAGCAGTTTAGTCAGGGGAGGCACTGAAGCTTTCTTT.

The rearrangement links TRBV9 to TRBJ2-3; weak D call: TRBD2 (5 bases). CDR3 size: 16 residues. Germline V CDR1 and CDR2: SGDLS, YYNGEE. Trimming removed 4 bases at V and 2 bases at J, with 17 bases between. This CDR3 is CASSPDRRVPTDTQYF. The CDR3 nucleotides are TGTGCCAGCAGCCCCGATAGGCGGGTGCCCACAGATACGCAGTATTTT.

The chain recombines TRBV7-9 with TRBJ2-2; D possibly uses TRBD1 or TRBD2 (5 bases each). This CDR3 comprises 16 residues. Trimming removed 5 bases from V and 4 bases from J, with 17 bases in between. CDR1 SEHNR and CDR2 FQNEAQ come from the germline V gene (reference sequence). DNA of the CDR3: TGTGCCAGCAGCCCCGACGAGGGGAGATTCACCGGGGAGCTGTTTTTT. This translates into CASSPDEGRFTGELFF.

The rearrangement joins TRBV12-3 or TRBV12-4 to TRBJ2-7, with TRBD1 matching 7 bases. V gave up 7 bases and J gave up 4 bases; unmatched junction bases: 10. This CDR3 region has 14 residues. The DNA for the CDR3 is TGTGCCAGCACCCAGACAGGGAAAGTATACGAGCAGTACTTC. Translation: CASTQTGKVYEQYF.

A few counts support this clonotype. The V and J genes are TRBV5-8 and TRBJ2-7, with D unresolved. The V gene's germline CDR1 is SGHTS and CDR2 YDEGEE. V was clipped by 4 bases and J by 6 bases, with 17 bases between them. This CDR3 has 14 amino acids. CDR3 sequence reads: CASSPGLLGIEQYV. As DNA, the CDR3 is TGTGCCAGCAGCCCCGGGCTCCTTGGGATCGAGCAGTACGTC.

This clonotype showed up many times. The junction does not match germline at one end; this may be a read error. This rearrangement joins TRBV3-1 to TRBJ2-7; no firm D call. The CDR3 covers 14 residues. Germline V gene data show CDR1 as LGHDT and CDR2 as YNNKEL (reference sequence). The CDR3 DNA follows: TGTGCCAGCAGCCAAAGTCTTCGAGCATTAGGGAAGTGCTTC. This encodes CASSQSLRALGKCF.

The chain employs TRBV20-1 and TRBJ1-2; no clear D. The CDR3 has 13 amino acids. Deletions cut 3 bases from V and 0 bases from J, with 8 bases between. Germline lookup yields CDR1 DFQATT and CDR2 SNEGSKA (reference sequence). Here the CDR3 reads CSARGRANYGYTF. In DNA, the CDR3 is TGCAGTGCTAGGGGTAGAGCTAACTATGGCTACACCTTC.

This clonotype has just a few counts. CDR3 nucleotide sequence: TGTGCCAGCAGGGAAAAGTTCCTCCCTTACAATGAGCAGTTCTTC. This encodes CASREKFLPYNEQFF. The rearrangement joins TRBV12-3 or TRBV12-4 to TRBJ2-1, with D hard to call. The CDR3 has 15 residues. The ends were cut back, 6 bases at V and 4 bases at J, with 16 bases in the middle.

At least ten counts were recorded for this clonotype. The chain employs TRBV4-3 and TRBJ2-7; 11 bases align to TRBD1. The CDR3 consists of 16 residues. Germline values: CDR1 LGHNA, CDR2 YSLEER. V dropped 2 bases and J dropped 2; count of bases not matched to a gene: 5. As DNA, the CDR3 is TGCGCCAGCAGCCAATACCCGGGACAGGGGGCCTACGAGCAGTACTTC. Residues: CASSQYPGQGAYEQYF.

This clonotype was picked up a small number of times. The chain couples TRBV29-1 to TRBJ1-1, with unresolved D. V lost 3 bases, J lost 0 bases, and 11 bases lay in between. CDR1 is SQVTM, CDR2 ANQGSEA, per germline. This CDR3 region has 14 residues. CDR3 nucleotide sequence: TGCAGCGTTGATAGCGTCCGAATGAACACTGAAGCTTTCTTT. Its protein is CSVDSVRMNTEAFF.

This clonotype was recorded a few times. The V call is TRBV12-3 or TRBV12-4, the J call TRBJ2-2; no definite D call. The CDR3 is 16 residues long. The germline V and J ends were trimmed by 3 bases and 3 bases, with 14 bases remaining between them. Here the CDR3 DNA reads TGTGCCAGCAGTTTTCGGCCCCTATCGGACACCGGGGAGCTGTTTTTT. Translated: CASSFRPLSDTGELFF.

Points on this clonotype: A much larger clone lies one base from this, so it may be a read error. J is TRBJ2-3 and V is TRBV4-1, with D possibly being TRBD2 (5 bases). The CDR3 has 15 residues. The V gene lost 0 bases and the J gene lost 0 bases, with 7 bases spanning the gap. Per the germline V gene, CDR1 is MGHRA and CDR2 is YSYEKL. In nucleotides, the CDR3 is TGCGCCAGCAGCCAAGATGGCGGGAGCACAGATACGCAGTATTTT. This translates into CASSQDGGSTDTQYF.

The sample holds a few counts of this clonotype. The genes are TRBV12-3 or TRBV12-4 and TRBJ2-1; D gene ambiguous. V lost 3 bases and J lost 0, with 18 bases in between. The CDR3 runs to 18 residues. Here the CDR3 DNA reads TGTGCCAGCAGTTTCACGACCTCCCGCGTAAGCTCCTACAATGAGCAGTTCTTC. This gives the protein CASSFTTSRVSSYNEQFF.

This clonotype was seen many times. This chain connects TRBV15 to TRBJ2-1; TRBD2 matches 11 bases. The ends lost 1 base at V and 6 bases at J; junction bases unmatched: 8. The germline gives CDR1 LNHNV, CDR2 YYDKDF (reference sequence). There are 17 residues in the CDR3. The CDR3 region is CATSRAPGLADTNEQFF. Here the CDR3 DNA reads TGTGCCACCAGCAGAGCCCCGGGACTAGCGGATACCAATGAGCAGTTCTTC.

In this sample, this clonotype turned up many times. The rearrangement joins TRBV29-1 to TRBJ2-1; D remains unclear. Germline values: CDR1 SQVTM, CDR2 ANQGSEA. This CDR3 is 13 amino acids long. The V end lost 4 bases, the J end lost 0 bases, and 7 bases lay between the germline ends. The CDR3, as DNA: TGCAGCGTTGTAGTGAGCTCCTACAATGAGCAGTTCTTC. Amino acids: CSVVVSSYNEQFF.

This clonotype was observed a handful of times. The rearrangement links TRBV7-2 to TRBJ2-5; D perhaps matches TRBD2 (7 bases). The germline V gene has CDR1 SGHTA and CDR2 FQGNSA. The CDR3 is 12 amino acids. Trimming cost V 8 bases and J 4 bases, with 11 bases left between them. The CDR3 reads CASGGARETQYF. CDR3 DNA sequence: TGTGCCAGCGGGGGGGCACGAGAGACCCAGTACTTC.

Comments on this clonotype: A much larger clone differs by one base, so this may be a read error. The chain links TRBV6-2 or TRBV6-3 to TRBJ2-1, with 16 bases identical to TRBD2. The DNA end is more similar to TRBJ2-7, so the J call may be wrong. CDR1 is MNHEY, CDR2 SVGEGT, per germline. The CDR3 runs to 19 residues. CDR3 bases: TGTGCCAGCAGTTACTGGGGACTAGCGGGGGGGCCTTTTGACAATGAGCAGTACTTC. Protein sequence: CASSYWGLAGGPFDNEQYF.